This TCR beta chain is drawn from a study of T cell responses to AZD1222 COVID-19 vaccine. This clone showed up just once. As yet, its antigen is unknown. Trimming cost V 5 bases and J 7 bases, with 9 bases left between them. There are 12 residues in the CDR3. Germline loops: CDR1 PRHDT, CDR2 FYEKMQ (reference sequence). Sequenced by immunoSEQ multiplex PCR; TCRdb stores in-frame clones only, minus some. Of 130,000 or so clones listed, around 90% were seen once; the top ten hold about 3%. Study-level results: Most donors were white British and more were female, and clonal diversity was possibly underestimated. Of spike-specific TCRs, nearly half reportedly target regions left unmutated in variants.

This specimen was peripheral blood, taken on day 0 of AZD1222 vaccination. This clonotype originated in an adult in good health. The V call is TRBV13, the J call TRBJ1-5; D remains ambiguous. CDR3 sequence reads: CASSTYGQPQHF. The CDR3 DNA reads as TGTGCCAGCAGCACGTACGGCCAGCCCCAGCATTTT.